The entry below gives a single TCR beta chain sequence along with its context. This specimen comes from a study of blood T cell repertoires in COVID-19. Whole-study context: The analysed material was cDNA or gDNA that came from T cells, B-cell-depleted T cells, or PBMCs.

Germline assignment: CDR1 MNHNY and CDR2 SVGAGI (reference sequence). The V segment lost 2 bases and the J segment 2 bases; nucleotides outside the gene matches: 1. The CDR3 runs to 16 residues. Original processing methods: Amplified reference gene primers provided the basis for estimating nucleated cell counts. This table comes from immunoSEQ multiplex PCR, and its TCRdb copy is limited to in-frame clones, with some not included. Clone size and the V and J calls come from that table; the DNA yielded D and trimming. The sample has some 15,000 clones, 83% seen once. The sample taken for sequencing was peripheral blood. The clonotype was recovered from a woman in her sixties or seventies with acute or convalescent COVID-19. The chain combines TRBV6-6 with TRBJ2-7; 15 nucleotides agree with TRBD2. This chain's CDR3 is CASSYRTSGRAYEQYF. In DNA, the CDR3 is TGTGCCAGCAGTTACCGGACTAGCGGGAGGGCCTACGAGCAGTACTTC.